The 3 T cell receptor beta chains presented below share a single source sample, sequenced in a study of early T cells in non-severe SARS-CoV-2 infection. TCRdb re-derived calls from the 5' RACE reads in MiXCR, one entry per CDR3 protein. This sample has tens of thousands of distinct CDR3 sequences, with approximately 5.6% found just once. The sequenced material came from whole blood. The receptors were sampled from an adult who was a healthcare worker with PCR-confirmed SARS-CoV-2 infection or an uninfected control (not recorded which).

In its sample, this clonotype was seen many times. The V gene is TRBV7-2, the J gene TRBJ1-4, with 7 positions matching TRBD1. V lost 1 base to trimming and J lost 7 bases; unmatched junction nucleotides: 6. The germline CDR1 and CDR2 sequences are SGHTA and FQGNSA. The CDR3 has 15 amino acids. CDR3 sequence reads: CASSLVHRQGEKLFF. In nucleotides, the CDR3 is TGTGCCAGCAGCTTAGTGCATAGACAGGGTGAAAAACTGTTTTTT.

The gene calls are TRBV14 and TRBJ2-7; 7 nucleotides match TRBD2. The CDR3 contains 16 residues. V was pared by 1 base and J by 0 bases, with 6 bases of the junction left unmatched. Germline CDR1 is SGHDN and CDR2 is FVKESK. CDR3 protein: CASSQGPKRDSYEQYF. The CDR3 region has the DNA TGTGCCAGCAGCCAAGGCCCCAAGCGGGACTCCTACGAGCAGTACTTC.

This clonotype has at least ten counts. The V and J genes are TRBV7-6 and TRBJ1-5, with 8 bases that match TRBD1. Germline CDR1 and CDR2: SGHVS and FNYEAQ. The CDR3 spans 16 residues. The V segment lost 5 bases and the J segment 2 bases; nucleotides outside the gene matches: 8. For the CDR3, the DNA is TGTGCCAGCAGCAAAGGACAGGGCGGAGGCAATCAGCCCCAGCATTTT. This sequence encodes CASSKGQGGGNQPQHF.